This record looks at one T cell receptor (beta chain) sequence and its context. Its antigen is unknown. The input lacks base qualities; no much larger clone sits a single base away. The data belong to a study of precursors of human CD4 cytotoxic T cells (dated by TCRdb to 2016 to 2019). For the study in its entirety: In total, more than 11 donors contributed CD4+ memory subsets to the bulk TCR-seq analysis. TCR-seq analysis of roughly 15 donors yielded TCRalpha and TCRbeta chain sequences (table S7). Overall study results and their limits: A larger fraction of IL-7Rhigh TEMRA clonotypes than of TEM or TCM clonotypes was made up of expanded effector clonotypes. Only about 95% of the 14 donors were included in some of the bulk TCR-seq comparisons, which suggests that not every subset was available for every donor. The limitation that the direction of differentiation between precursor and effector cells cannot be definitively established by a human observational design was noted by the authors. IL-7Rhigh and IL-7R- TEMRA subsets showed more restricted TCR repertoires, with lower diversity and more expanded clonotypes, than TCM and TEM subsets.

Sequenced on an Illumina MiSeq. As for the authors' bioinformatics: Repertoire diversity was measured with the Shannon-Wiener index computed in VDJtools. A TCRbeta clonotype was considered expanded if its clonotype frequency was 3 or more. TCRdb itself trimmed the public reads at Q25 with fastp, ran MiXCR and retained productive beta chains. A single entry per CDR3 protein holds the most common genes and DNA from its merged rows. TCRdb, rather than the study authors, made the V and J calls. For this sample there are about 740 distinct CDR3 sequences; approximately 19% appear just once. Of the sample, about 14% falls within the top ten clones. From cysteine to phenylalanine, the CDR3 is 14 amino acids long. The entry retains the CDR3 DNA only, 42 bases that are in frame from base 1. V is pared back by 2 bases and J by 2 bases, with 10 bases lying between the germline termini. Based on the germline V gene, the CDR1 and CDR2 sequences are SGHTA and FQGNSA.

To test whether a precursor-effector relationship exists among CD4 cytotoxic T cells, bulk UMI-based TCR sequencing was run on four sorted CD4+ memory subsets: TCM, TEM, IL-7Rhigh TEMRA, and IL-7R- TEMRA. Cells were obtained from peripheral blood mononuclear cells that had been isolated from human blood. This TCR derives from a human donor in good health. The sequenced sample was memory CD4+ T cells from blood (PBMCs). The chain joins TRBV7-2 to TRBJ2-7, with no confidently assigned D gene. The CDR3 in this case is CASSLIPGPYEQYF. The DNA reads TGTGCCAGCAGCTTAATACCGGGCCCCTACGAGCAGTACTTC.